This T cell receptor (beta chain) was sequenced during a study of beta chain features in type 1 diabetes. Study conclusions and caveats: In all four CD4+ subsets, TCRB CDR3 length was significantly, moderately reduced in type 1 diabetes.

Sequenced material consisted of expressed TCRB transcripts (all of the isolated RNA was reverse transcribed). Measured with immunoSEQ multiplex PCR; TCRdb has only the in-frame clones, and not every one. The sample lists a few hundred thousand clones; around 13% were seen once. A word on this clone: The antigen is not known.

The sequenced sample was central memory CD4+ T cells from blood. This receptor was taken from a man under 40 in good health.

CDR3 sequence (DNA): TGCGCCAGCAGCCAGGGACAGACTAGAAACTATGGCTACACCTTC. It encodes CASSQGQTRNYGYTF. The chain uses TRBV5-1 and TRBJ1-2; 7 bases align to TRBD1. Germline CDR1 is SGHRS and CDR2 is YFSETQ. Germline trimming cut 4 bases from V and 2 bases from J; bases unmatched to any gene: 8. CDR3 length: 15 amino acids. Variable domain in full (rest from reference TRBV5-1 and TRBJ1-2): KAGVTQTPRYLIKTRGQQVTLSCSPISGHRSVSWYQQTPGQGLQFLFEYFSETQRNKGNFPGRFSGRQFSNSRSEMNVSTLELGDSALYLCASSQGQTRNYGYTFGSGTRLTVV.